This T cell receptor beta chain is from a study of beta chain features in type 1 diabetes. Turning to the study itself: When patients were set against healthy donors, age, gender and cell yields were similar. Notes on the study in general: Among all four CD4+ subsets, Type 1 diabetes patients had TCRB CDR3s that were moderately but significantly shorter. Healthy donors had naive, central memory and Treg TCRB repertoires that appeared less similar than those seen among patients.

Germline trimming cut 3 bases from V and 1 base from J; bases unmatched to any gene: 5. The CDR3 spans 16 residues. Investigators reverse transcribed all isolated RNA, so they sequenced expressed TCRB transcripts. Assay: immunoSEQ multiplex PCR; the TCRdb copy retains only in-frame clones and omits some. The sample holds some 200,000 clones, around 16% seen once. On this clone itself: Its antigen is currently unknown.

The sequence was collected from a man aged 30-40 years with type 1 diabetes. The chain links TRBV23-1 to TRBJ2-2; TRBD1 matches at 7 bases. TRBV23-1 carries the ORF label, with uncertain function. The sequenced material came from naive CD4+ T cells from blood. The DNA for the CDR3 is TGCGCCAGCAGTCACAAACAGGGGCTGAACACCGGGGAGCTGTTTTTT. It encodes CASSHKQGLNTGELFF.